The clone carrying this TCR beta chain was seen at least ten times. This record comes from a study of Graves' ophthalmopathy and Graves' hyperthyroidism. With a duration under 3 months, ophthalmopathy in the donors showed moderate-to-severe activity, CAS ≥3 and NOSPECS ≥4. The diagnosis was founded upon clinical symptoms, serum thyroxine, TRAb, thyroid ultrasound and orbital computed tomography. The sequenced template was RNA, covering the TCR beta CDR3 region. An opening RT-PCR round employed HTBI primers and preceded a second-round multiplex PCR. Each CDR3 protein is one row after TCRdb ran MiXCR on the multiplex PCR reads. The sample carries 450,000 or so distinct CDR3 sequences, under 15% recorded once. This receptor was taken from a young woman with Graves' ophthalmopathy. What was sequenced was blood.

The CDR3 DNA reads as TGTGCCAGCTCACCAAGCGGGGGGAGCTCCTACGAGCAGTACTTC. It encodes CASSPSGGSSYEQYF. The chain is built from TRBV18 and TRBJ2-7, with 9 nucleotides matching TRBD2. The CDR3 is made up of 15 amino acids. Germline CDR1 reads KGHSH; CDR2 reads LQKENI. Germline trimming cut 2 bases from V and 0 bases from J; bases unmatched to any gene: 2.